The 9 T cell receptor beta chains listed next were all sequenced from one sample in a study of siplizumab effects on memory and regulatory T cells. Method: immunoSEQ multiplex PCR; TCRdb's copy keeps in-frame clones and lacks some. The sample consists of fewer than 85,000 clones, approximately 86% of them appearing once. The sequenced sample consisted of Tregs sorted from blood. The receptors shown here come from a human donor in good health.

The rearrangement uses TRBV9 and TRBJ2-6, with D perhaps given as TRBD1 or TRBD2 (5 bases each). The CDR3 has 16 amino acids. V lost 5 bases, J lost 0 bases, and 12 bases lay in between. Per the germline V gene, CDR1 is SGDLS and CDR2 is YYNGEE. The CDR3 DNA reads as TGTGCCAGCAGGGGACGGCCGACCTCTGGGGCCAACGTCCTGACTTTC. Protein: CASRGRPTSGANVLTF.

The rearrangement uses TRBV7-2 and TRBJ2-7, with 9 bases aligning to TRBD1. The V gene end was trimmed by 7 bases and the J gene end by 4 bases; junction bases not matched to a gene: 11. The CDR3 loop spans 15 amino acids. Germline V gene lookup returns CDR1 SGHTA and CDR2 FQGNSA. This CDR3 is CASIVSGQGLYEQYF. As DNA, the CDR3 is TGTGCCAGCATCGTCTCGGGACAGGGCTTATACGAGCAGTACTTC.

This chain joins TRBV9 and TRBJ1-2; a possible D gene is TRBD1 (5 bases). Germline V gene data show CDR1 as SGDLS and CDR2 as YYNGEE. The CDR3 is 17 amino acids. Between the trimmed V and J ends, which lost 2 bases and 4 bases, there was a span of 21 bases. CDR3 DNA sequence: TGTGCCAGCAGCGTTACTTCCTCCTTTGGGGCGCGCTATGGCTACACCTTC. Residues: CASSVTSSFGARYGYTF.

The rearrangement links TRBV25-1 to TRBJ2-1; 8 positions agree with TRBD1. Germline trimming cut 5 bases from V and 2 bases from J; bases unmatched to any gene: 8. Germline-derived CDR1 and CDR2 are MGHDK and SYGVNS. This CDR3 has 16 amino acids. CDR3 bases: TGTGCCAGCAGTCATCGGACAGGGTCGACCTACAATGAGCAGTTCTTC. Protein: CASSHRTGSTYNEQFF.

This clone has only a few counts. This sequence joins TRBV5-3 and TRBJ2-7; D gene unclear. TRBV5-3 is assigned to the ORF class and has an uncertain function. Trimming took off 1 base at V and 5 bases at J, with 4 bases between the two ends. This CDR3 spans 11 amino acids. The CDR3 nucleotides are TGTGCCAGAAGCTTGTACCACGAGCAGTACTTC. Encoded protein: CARSLYHEQYF.

The chain uses TRBV5-5 and TRBJ2-7; 7 positions match TRBD2. With V trimmed by 6 bases and J by 6 bases, 15 bases remained unmatched. The germline V gene encodes CDR1 SGHKS and CDR2 YYEKEE (reference sequence). CDR3 length equals 15 residues. The CDR3 DNA reads TGTGCCAGCACCAAGTTATTGGGCCCGGGAGGCGAGCAGTACTTC. The encoded protein is CASTKLLGPGGEQYF.

This chain links TRBV28 with TRBJ2-7; 9 nucleotides agree with TRBD1. This CDR3 contains 13 residues. The germline CDR1 and CDR2 sequences are MDHEN and SYDVKM. Trimming took 7 bases from V and 3 from J; bases not matched to a gene: 4. CDR3 nucleotide sequence: TGTGCCAGCAAGAAGGGACAGGGCTACGAGCAGTACTTC. Translating it yields CASKKGQGYEQYF.

The gene calls are TRBV9 and TRBJ2-7; 9 bases are shared with TRBD1. J was trimmed by 4 bases and V by 4 bases; bases with no gene match: 12. This CDR3 spans 16 amino acids. Germline-derived CDR1 and CDR2 are SGDLS and YYNGEE. CDR3 sequence (DNA): TGTGCCAGCAGCTCCACCGGGACAGGGATATTGTACGAGCAGTACTTC. It encodes CASSSTGTGILYEQYF.

V and J are TRBV7-3 and TRBJ2-7, with 10 bases that match TRBD2. This CDR3 has 15 amino acids. Germline V gives CDR1 SGHTA, CDR2 FQGTGA. J was trimmed by 6 bases and V by 5 bases; bases with no gene match: 10. The CDR3: CASSSGGAALSEQYF. Written as DNA, the CDR3 is TGTGCCAGCAGCAGCGGGGGGGCCGCCCTTAGCGAGCAGTACTTC.